These 5 T cell receptor beta chains originate from one sample sequenced in a study of T-cell reconstitution after alpha-beta-depleted transplantation in children. Molecular barcoding with unique molecular identifiers was used for the TCRbeta library. Using its own MiXCR run on the PCR reads, TCRdb lists one record per CDR3 protein. Of hundreds of thousands of distinct CDR3 sequences detected, around 13% appear once; the ten largest clones hold 0.79%. The sequences come from PBMCs, collected before TCRalphabeta/CD19-depleted stem cell transplant. The receptors come from a girl aged 2-15 years with congenital amegakaryocytic thrombocytopenia, due to receive a stem cell transplant.

A few counts support this clonotype. The chain links TRBV4-2 to TRBJ2-2; possible D gene TRBD2, 6 bases. Trimming took 4 bases from V and 9 from J, leaving 30 bases between them. The CDR3 runs to 19 residues. Per germline, CDR1 LGHNA and CDR2 YNFKEQ. CDR3 DNA: TGTGCCAGCAGCCCCCAACCCGGGCTAGCGACGTCCAAGGGCTGGGAGCTGTTTTTT. It specifies CASSPQPGLATSKGWELFF.

The chain recombines TRBV7-8 with TRBJ2-7, with 11 bases lining up with TRBD1. Looked up from germline, CDR1 is SGHVS and CDR2 is FQNEAQ. CDR3 length: 16 residues. V lost 4 bases, J lost 6 bases, and 11 bases stayed unmatched. CDR3 sequence reads: CASSWGQGVAVSEQYF. Here the CDR3 DNA reads TGTGCCAGCAGCTGGGGACAGGGGGTTGCGGTGAGCGAGCAGTACTTC.

The rearrangement links TRBV5-1 to TRBJ2-2; 10 nucleotides match TRBD2. The CDR3 sequence is 16 residues long. The germline CDR1 and CDR2 sequences are SGHRS and YFSETQ. Trimming at V came to 4 bases and at J to 1 base, leaving 4 bases not matched to a gene. In DNA form, the CDR3 reads TGCGCCAGCAGCGGTAGCGGGAGGCAGAACACCGGGGAGCTGTTTTTT. Its protein product is CASSGSGRQNTGELFF.

V usage is TRBV6-1 and J usage is TRBJ2-5; D uncertain. The germline V gene encodes CDR1 MNHNS and CDR2 SASEGT. CDR3 length equals 13 residues. V lost 6 bases and J 10 bases, leaving 18 bases between the germline ends. Here the CDR3 DNA reads TGTGCCAGCAGCGACCCTCCGGTTAGCCGCCAGTACTTC. Amino acids: CASSDPPVSRQYF.

J is TRBJ2-1 and V is TRBV20-1; 7 positions match TRBD2. V lost 3 bases and J lost 10; bases outside the gene matches: 9. CDR3 length equals 13 residues. Germline-derived CDR1 and CDR2 are DFQATT and SNEGSKA (reference sequence). This chain's CDR3 is CSASLTLAREQFF. The DNA of the CDR3 is TGCAGTGCTAGCCTTACACTAGCGCGCGAGCAGTTCTTC.